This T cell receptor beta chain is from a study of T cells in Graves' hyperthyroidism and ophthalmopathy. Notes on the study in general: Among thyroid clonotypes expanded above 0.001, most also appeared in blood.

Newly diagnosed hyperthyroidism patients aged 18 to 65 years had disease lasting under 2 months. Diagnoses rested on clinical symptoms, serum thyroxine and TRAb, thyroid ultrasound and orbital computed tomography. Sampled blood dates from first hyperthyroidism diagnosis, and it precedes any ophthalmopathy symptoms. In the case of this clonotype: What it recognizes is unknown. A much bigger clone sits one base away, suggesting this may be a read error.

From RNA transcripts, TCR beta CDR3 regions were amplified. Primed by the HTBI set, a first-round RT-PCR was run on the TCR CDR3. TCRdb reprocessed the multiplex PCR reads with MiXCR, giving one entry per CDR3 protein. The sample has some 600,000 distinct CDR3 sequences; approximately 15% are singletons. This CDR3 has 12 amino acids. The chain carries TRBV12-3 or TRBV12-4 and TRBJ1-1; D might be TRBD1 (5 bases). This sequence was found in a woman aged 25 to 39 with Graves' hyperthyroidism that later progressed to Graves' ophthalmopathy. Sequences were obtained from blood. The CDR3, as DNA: TGTGCCAGCACCCCAGGAGGGACTGAAGCTTCCTTT. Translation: CASTPGGTEASF.